The T cell receptor (beta chain) described here comes from a study of breast tumors, draining lymph nodes, adjacent tissues. MiXCR, run by TCRdb on the multiplex PCR reads, gives a single entry per CDR3 protein. The sample consists of approximately 150,000 distinct CDR3 sequences, about 33% of them appearing once. Breast cancer patients provided tissue from their axillary draining lymph nodes. Germline CDR1 and CDR2: SGDLS and YYNGEE. V was shortened by 4 bases and J by 2 bases, with 13 bases between the two germline ends. The CDR3 length is 14 residues. The clonotype was recovered from a female donor with breast cancer. Some clones in this sample may be carry-over from other donors' samples. The chain has TRBV9 and TRBJ2-7; possible D gene TRBD1, 6 bases. Sequenced sample: axillary lymph node tissue. The CDR3 sequence: CASSPRQVTYEQYF. The CDR3 bases are TGTGCCAGCAGCCCGCGACAGGTTACCTACGAGCAGTACTTC.